The 16 T cell receptor beta chains in this list originate from one sample, sequenced in a study of blood T cell repertoires in COVID-19. Repertoires were generated with immunoSEQ multiplex PCR, while TCRdb's copy carries only in-frame clones and drops some. The repertoire holds approximately 51,000 clones, with under 85% as singletons. The sequenced material came from peripheral blood. These receptors were obtained from a human donor in a cohort sampled during active COVID-19.

The chain carries TRBV27 and TRBJ2-7, with 7 bases matching TRBD1. The germline V gene encodes CDR1 MNHEY and CDR2 SMNVEV (reference sequence). Unmatched junction bases numbered 8, after V lost 3 bases and J lost 6 bases. This CDR3 contains 14 residues. This CDR3 is CASSFVDRAGEQYF. For the CDR3, the DNA is TGTGCCAGCAGTTTCGTAGACAGGGCGGGCGAGCAGTACTTC.

The genes are TRBV7-3 and TRBJ2-3; D possibly corresponds to TRBD2 (7 bases). From germline, CDR1 is SGHTA and CDR2 FQGTGA. This CDR3 is 15 amino acids long. The V and J ends lost 0 bases and 2 bases respectively, with 9 bases between them. The CDR3 DNA reads TGTGCCAGCAGCTTAACGGGGGGGCACACAGATACGCAGTATTTT. This gives the protein CASSLTGGHTDTQYF.

The chain combines TRBV2 with TRBJ1-4; D might be TRBD1 (5 bases). V was pared by 6 bases and J by 7 bases, with 15 bases between. The germline V gene encodes CDR1 SNHLY and CDR2 FYNNEI. The CDR3 runs to 14 residues. Here the CDR3 reads CASRPAGAVEKLFF. Here the CDR3 DNA reads TGTGCCAGCAGACCGGCTGGGGCGGTTGAAAAACTGTTTTTT. The variable domain in full, with the rest retrieved from reference TRBV2 and TRBJ1-4, is EPEVTQTPSHQVTQMGQEVILRCVPISNHLYFYWYRQILGQKVEFLVSFYNNEISEKSEIFDDQFSVERPDGSNFTLKIRSTKLEDSAMYFCASRPAGAVEKLFFGSGTQLSVL.

The gene calls are TRBV18 and TRBJ1-1; TRBD1 matches at 7 bases. This CDR3 comprises 14 residues. Trimming took 0 bases from V and 7 from J; bases not matched to a gene: 5. CDR1 is KGHSH, CDR2 LQKENI, per germline. The CDR3 DNA reads TGTGCCAGCTCACCACCGACAGGGCAGAATGAAGCTTTCTTT. Its protein product is CASSPPTGQNEAFF.

The genes are TRBV5-1 and TRBJ1-4; D is ambiguous. Trimming took 0 bases from V and 7 from J, leaving 19 bases between them. This CDR3 has 17 amino acids. Germline V lookup: CDR1 SGHRS, CDR2 YFSETQ. The CDR3 reads CASSLAQESRGGEKLFF. For the CDR3, the DNA is TGCGCCAGCAGCTTGGCTCAGGAATCCAGAGGAGGTGAAAAACTGTTTTTT.

The rearrangement links TRBV2 to TRBJ2-1; 8 bases are a match to TRBD1. Germline CDR1 SNHLY, CDR2 FYNNEI. The V segment lost 4 bases and the J segment 7 bases; nucleotides outside the gene matches: 9. The CDR3 extends over 15 amino acids. The CDR3 here is CASSADRGSWNEQFF. The CDR3 DNA sequence: TGTGCCAGCAGTGCTGACAGGGGCTCGTGGAATGAGCAGTTCTTC.

This chain connects TRBV9 to TRBJ2-6, with a tentative D call TRBD1 (6 bases). The CDR3 has 15 amino acids. The V and J ends lost 4 bases and 0 bases respectively, with 8 bases between them. CDR1 is SGDLS, CDR2 YYNGEE, per germline. The CDR3 DNA follows: TGTGCCAGCAGCCAACAGGGCTCTGGGGCCAACGTCCTGACTTTC. It yields the protein CASSQQGSGANVLTF.

The chain uses TRBV3-1 (or the pseudogene TRBV3-2) and TRBJ2-6; no firm D call. From germline, CDR1 is LGHDT and CDR2 YNNKEL (reference sequence). This CDR3 spans 15 amino acids. V gave up 6 bases and J gave up 2 bases, with 11 bases separating them. This chain's CDR3 is CASSHRQAGANVLTF. The CDR3 nucleotides read TGTGCCAGCAGTCACAGACAAGCTGGGGCCAACGTCCTGACTTTC.

Worth noting for this clone: This same CDR3 is encoded by further DNA sequences in the sample. This chain uses TRBV27 with TRBJ1-1; D gene ambiguous. Per germline, CDR1 MNHEY and CDR2 SMNVEV (reference sequence). This CDR3 has 13 residues. Trimming left V 2 bases short and J 1 base short, with 5 bases between. The CDR3 region has the DNA TGTGCCAGCAGTTTAAGAGAGAACACTGAAGCTTTCTTT. Translated: CASSLRENTEAFF.

V and J are TRBV6-5 and TRBJ2-7; 7 nucleotides match TRBD1. V dropped 6 bases and J dropped 3; count of bases not matched to a gene: 11. There are 15 residues in the CDR3. Per germline, CDR1 MNHEY and CDR2 SVGAGI. CDR3 protein: CASSPNTGARYEQYF. CDR3 sequence (DNA): TGTGCCAGCAGCCCGAACACAGGGGCGCGCTACGAGCAGTACTTC.

This clone was found once. CDR3 in amino acids: CASSDQGVTEAFF. The CDR3 DNA is TGTGCCAGCAGTGATCAGGGGGTTACTGAAGCTTTCTTT. The gene calls are TRBV6-2 or TRBV6-3 and TRBJ1-1, with 7 bases aligning to TRBD1. Germline V lookup: CDR1 MNHEY, CDR2 SVGEGT. The V gene end was trimmed by 5 bases and the J gene end by 5 bases; junction bases not matched to a gene: 5. This CDR3 region has 13 residues.

This clone was counted a single time. V and J are TRBV5-1 and TRBJ2-2, with D perhaps matching TRBD1 (6 bases). The CDR3 totals 14 residues. The V gene's germline CDR1 is SGHRS and CDR2 YFSETQ. Trimming removed 7 bases at V and 4 bases at J, with 14 bases between. CDR3 protein: CASSPQGSTGELFF. The CDR3 DNA sequence: TGCGCCAGCTCCCCACAGGGCAGCACCGGGGAGCTGTTTTTT.

The chain carries TRBV5-1 and TRBJ2-3, with D uncertain. Germline V CDR1 and CDR2: SGHRS, YFSETQ. V was cut by 1 base and J by 2 bases, with 11 bases left in between. The CDR3 runs 15 residues. CDR3 protein: CASSLFGGYTDTQYF. The DNA of the CDR3 is TGCGCCAGCAGCTTGTTTGGCGGCTACACAGATACGCAGTATTTT.

This clone was counted only a few times. This sequence joins TRBV20-1 and TRBJ1-5, with D possibly TRBD1 on 6 matching bases. The germline V gene has CDR1 DFQATT and CDR2 SNEGSKA (reference sequence). Trimming took 6 bases from V and 7 from J, leaving 10 bases between them. The CDR3 consists of 11 residues. The CDR3, as DNA: TGCAGTGCCGCTAGGGGGCAGCCCCAGCATTTT. Translated: CSAARGQPQHF.

The chain links TRBV9 to TRBJ1-3, with D unresolved. The CDR3 loop spans 17 amino acids. Germline assignment: CDR1 SGDLS and CDR2 YYNGEE. The V end was cut by 4 bases, the J end by 0 bases, with 17 bases between. The CDR3 loop is CASSFLPSVSSGNTIYF. Written as DNA, the CDR3 is TGTGCCAGCAGCTTCCTACCCAGCGTGAGCTCTGGAAACACCATATATTTT. Complete variable domain (other parts from reference TRBV9 and TRBJ1-3): DSGVTQTPKHLITATGQRVTLRCSPRSGDLSVYWYQQSLDQGLQFLIQYYNGEERAKGNILERFSAQQFPDLHSELNLSSLELGDSALYFCASSFLPSVSSGNTIYFGEGSWLTVV.

V is TRBV5-1 and J is TRBJ2-3; D ambiguous. The germline V and J ends were trimmed by 1 base and 0 bases, with 12 bases remaining between them. The CDR3 extends over 16 amino acids. The germline gives CDR1 SGHRS, CDR2 YFSETQ. CDR3 protein: CASSLPRGISTDTQYF. CDR3 DNA sequence: TGCGCCAGCAGCTTGCCCCGAGGAATCAGCACAGATACGCAGTATTTT.